Below are 32 T cell receptor beta chains sequenced from a single sample in a study of CD8+ T cells in alopecia areata. The sequencing template was cDNA reverse transcribed from extracted RNA. TCRdb's copy holds only in-frame clones and misses some; the assay was immunoSEQ multiplex PCR. The table records about 97,000 clones, more than 35% of them present only once. What was sequenced was CD4+ T cells sorted from blood. The origin of the receptors is a human donor with alopecia areata.

The chain links TRBV30 to TRBJ2-4, with unresolved D. Germline V gene sequence: CDR1 GTSNPN, CDR2 SVGIG (reference sequence). V lost 7 bases and J lost 6, with 19 bases in between. CDR3 length: 14 amino acids. The CDR3 nucleotides are TGTGCCTTGGCTGGTTCTCACGACGGAAACATTCAGTACTTC. This translates into CALAGSHDGNIQYF.

The V and J genes are TRBV5-4 and TRBJ2-3; the D gene is possibly TRBD1 (6 bases). Trimming stripped 2 bases from V and 3 bases from J, with 13 bases between. The V gene's germline CDR1 is SGHNT and CDR2 YYREEE (reference sequence). This CDR3 region has 15 residues. The CDR3: CASSFFPGVTDTQYF. The CDR3 DNA follows: TGTGCCAGCAGCTTCTTTCCAGGGGTGACAGATACGCAGTATTTT. Filled out from reference TRBV5-4 and TRBJ2-3, the complete variable domain reads ETGVTQSPTHLIKTRGQQVTLRCSSQSGHNTVSWYQQALGQGPQFIFQYYREEENGRGNFPPRFSGLQFPNYSSELNVNALELDDSALYLCASSFFPGVTDTQYFGPGTRLTVL.

This clone was seen a handful of times. The chain combines TRBV7-2 with TRBJ2-5; no clear D. The germline V gene has CDR1 SGHTA and CDR2 FQGNSA. This CDR3 region has 14 residues. With 5 bases removed from V and 1 base from J, the gap between germline ends came to 11 bases. The CDR3: CASSTPAPQETQYF. The CDR3 DNA sequence: TGTGCCAGCAGCACACCAGCCCCCCAAGAGACCCAGTACTTC.

This clone was observed a handful of times. V is TRBV4-2 and J is TRBJ2-4, with 12 bases lining up with TRBD2. This CDR3 comprises 16 residues. With V trimmed by 4 bases and J by 1 base, 2 bases remained unmatched. Germline CDR1 LGHNA, CDR2 YNFKEQ. CDR3 DNA sequence: TGTGCCAGCAGCCCACTAGCGGGAGGCGCCAAAAACATTCAGTACTTC. Its translation is CASSPLAGGAKNIQYF.

This chain links TRBV11-2 with TRBJ2-2, with 9 bases identical to TRBD1. Germline CDR1 reads SGHAT; CDR2 reads FQNNGV. J lost 6 bases, V lost 3 bases, and 11 bases had no gene match. The CDR3 covers 17 residues. The CDR3 reads CASSFRTGTGLPGELFF. The CDR3 DNA sequence: TGTGCCAGCAGCTTCAGAACCGGGACAGGGTTGCCCGGGGAGCTGTTTTTT.

This clone turned up a few times. This chain uses TRBV5-4 with TRBJ1-4; tentatively, D is TRBD1 (5 bases). CDR1 and CDR2 from the germline V gene are SGHNT and YYREEE (reference sequence). CDR3 length equals 16 residues. With 4 bases removed from V and 2 bases from J, the gap between germline ends came to 15 bases. CDR3 amino acids: CASSPGAGSTNEKLFF. CDR3 DNA sequence: TGTGCCAGCAGCCCCGGCGCAGGGTCTACTAATGAAAAACTGTTTTTT.

This clone occurred a few times. The chain joins TRBV10-3 to TRBJ2-5; D ambiguous. Germline V gene lookup returns CDR1 ENHRY and CDR2 SYGVKD. Deletions cut 4 bases from V and 2 bases from J, with 5 bases between. The CDR3 runs to 12 residues. CDR3 sequence: CAISGYQETQYF. The DNA of the CDR3 is TGTGCCATCAGTGGGTATCAAGAGACCCAGTACTTC.

The chain combines TRBV2 with TRBJ2-7, with D maybe TRBD2 (6 bases). CDR3 length equals 15 residues. With 3 bases removed from V and 2 bases from J, the gap between germline ends came to 14 bases. CDR1 and CDR2 from the germline V gene are SNHLY and FYNNEI. The CDR3 loop reads CASSERSGGAYEQYF. DNA of the CDR3: TGTGCCAGCAGTGAGCGTAGCGGAGGGGCCTACGAGCAGTACTTC.

This chain joins TRBV28 and TRBJ1-2; TRBD1 aligns across 7 bases. CDR1 is MDHEN and CDR2 is SYDVKM in the germline V gene. V dropped 2 bases and J dropped 3; count of bases not matched to a gene: 9. The CDR3 is made up of 16 amino acids. The DNA for the CDR3 is TGTGCCAGCAGTTTAAGTCTACTGCAGGGGGACTATGGCTACACCTTC. It codes for CASSLSLLQGDYGYTF.

This clone was seen a handful of times. V is TRBV10-2 and J is TRBJ2-7; 7 positions match TRBD2. Germline V gene data show CDR1 as WSHSY and CDR2 as SAAADI. This CDR3 has 16 residues. The V gene end was trimmed by 3 bases and the J gene end by 0 bases; junction bases not matched to a gene: 8. This CDR3 reads CASSDPGGTTSYEQYF. Written as DNA, the CDR3 is TGCGCCAGCAGTGATCCGGGCGGGACTACCTCCTACGAGCAGTACTTC.

A few counts support this clone. This chain joins TRBV19 and TRBJ2-5, with 8 bases that match TRBD1. Looked up from germline, CDR1 is LNHDA and CDR2 is SQIVND (reference sequence). Losses at the gene ends were 6 bases for V and 1 base for J; bases not matched to a gene: 7. The CDR3 is made up of 15 amino acids. CDR3 protein: CASRKTGAVQETQYF. Here the CDR3 DNA reads TGTGCCAGTAGAAAGACAGGGGCCGTCCAAGAGACCCAGTACTTC.

Only a few counts were recorded for this clone. V gene TRBV7-9 combines with J gene TRBJ2-7; 7 bases are shared with TRBD1. Looked up from germline, CDR1 is SEHNR and CDR2 is FQNEAQ (reference sequence). Trimming at V came to 5 bases and at J to 9 bases, leaving 10 bases not matched to a gene. The length of the CDR3 is 13 residues. The chain's CDR3 is CASSPYVQGVQYF. The CDR3 bases are TGTGCCAGCAGCCCTTACGTCCAGGGGGTGCAGTACTTC. Full variable domain (rest looked up from reference TRBV7-9 and TRBJ2-7): DTGVSQNPRHKITKRGQNVTFRCDPISEHNRLYWYRQTLGQGPEFLTYFQNEAQLEKSRLLSDRFSAERPKGSFSTLEIQRTEQGDSAMYLCASSPYVQGVQYFGPGTRLTVT.

This clone was seen more than once but under ten times. This chain uses TRBV29-1 with TRBJ2-5; TRBD2 matches at 11 bases. This CDR3 is 14 amino acids long. CDR1 SQVTM and CDR2 ANQGSEA come from the germline V gene. Trimming at V came to 5 bases and at J to 5 bases, leaving 7 bases not matched to a gene. The CDR3 sequence is CSVITSGSLETQYF. CDR3 DNA: TGCAGCGTTATAACTAGCGGGAGTCTCGAGACCCAGTACTTC.

The V and J genes are TRBV2 and TRBJ2-4; 10 bases agree with TRBD1. Trimming removed 6 bases from V and 7 bases from J; junction bases left unmatched: 3. Germline CDR1 SNHLY, CDR2 FYNNEI. The CDR3 contains 13 residues. The CDR3 DNA follows: TGTGCCAGCAGCGGGACAGGGGTCAACATTCAGTACTTC. This encodes CASSGTGVNIQYF.

This clone was counted once. The chain uses TRBV30 and TRBJ2-2; 8 nucleotides align to TRBD2. The CDR3 runs to 14 residues. The ends lost 0 bases at V and 9 bases at J; junction bases unmatched: 6. Germline CDR1 reads GTSNPN; CDR2 reads SVGIG (reference sequence). CDR3 protein: CAWSVSGGARELFF. As DNA, the CDR3 is TGTGCCTGGAGTGTATCCGGGGGGGCCAGGGAGCTGTTTTTT.

This sequence joins TRBV5-1 and TRBJ1-1; no definite D call. Trimming shortened V by 0 bases and J by 0 bases, and 3 bases separated the two germline ends. The V gene's germline CDR1 is SGHRS and CDR2 YFSETQ. The CDR3 is 13 residues long. This CDR3 reads CASSLVLNTEAFF. Here the CDR3 DNA reads TGCGCCAGCAGCTTGGTTCTGAACACTGAAGCTTTCTTT.

V gene TRBV28 combines with J gene TRBJ2-5, with D perhaps given as TRBD1 or TRBD2 (6 bases each). Germline CDR1 and CDR2: MDHEN and SYDVKM. V lost 3 bases to trimming and J lost 10 bases, with 21 bases between them. The CDR3 is 15 amino acids. The CDR3 here is CASSFVRGPKSGQYF. The CDR3 region has the DNA TGTGCCAGCAGTTTTGTACGGGGGCCGAAGAGTGGCCAGTACTTC.

The chain combines TRBV29-1 with TRBJ1-2; possible D gene TRBD1, 5 bases. The CDR3 consists of 15 residues. Germline V gene lookup returns CDR1 SQVTM and CDR2 ANQGSEA. The V gene lost 0 bases and the J gene lost 0 bases, with 11 bases spanning the gap. The CDR3 region has the DNA TGCAGCGTTGAAGATCGCGGCAGGGCTAACTATGGCTACACCTTC. This gives the protein CSVEDRGRANYGYTF.

The chain joins TRBV10-3 to TRBJ1-5; D perhaps matches TRBD1 (5 bases). The CDR3 loop spans 12 amino acids. Germline V CDR1 and CDR2: ENHRY, SYGVKD. The V end was cut by 8 bases, the J end by 7 bases, with 12 bases between. The CDR3 nucleotides read TGTGCCATCGGGGACGGGGACCAGCCCCAGCATTTT. This gives the protein CAIGDGDQPQHF.

The V and J genes are TRBV5-1 and TRBJ2-5; possible D gene TRBD2, 6 bases. Per the germline V gene, CDR1 is SGHRS and CDR2 is YFSETQ. CDR3 length: 22 residues. Trimming left V 3 bases short and J 5 bases short, with 38 bases between. CDR3 amino acids: CASSYPTLAAVGTIAARETQYF. CDR3 bases: TGCGCCAGCAGCTACCCCACCCTGGCCGCGGTGGGAACCATAGCGGCCCGGGAGACCCAGTACTTC.

The chain carries TRBV28 and TRBJ1-2, with a tentative D call TRBD1 (5 bases). The V gene's germline CDR1 is MDHEN and CDR2 SYDVKM. The CDR3 has 11 amino acids. Trimming left V 3 bases short and J 8 bases short, with 7 bases between. CDR3 loop: CASSFWGGYTF. The CDR3 nucleotides read TGTGCCAGCAGTTTTTGGGGGGGCTACACCTTC.

V gene TRBV4-3 combines with J gene TRBJ2-5; perhaps D is TRBD1 or TRBD2 (5 bases each). The closer fit of TRBJ2-7 to the DNA end suggests the J call may be wrong. Germline V gene data show CDR1 as LGHNA and CDR2 as YSLEER. The CDR3 length is 15 residues. The CDR3 reads CASSSLRGSLYEQYF. The CDR3 DNA is TGCGCCAGCAGCTCCCTACGGGGCTCCCTCTACGAGCAGTACTTC.

The chain joins TRBV6-5 to TRBJ2-1; TRBD1 might be the D (7 bases). Germline V gives CDR1 MNHEY, CDR2 SVGAGI. Between the trimmed V and J ends, which lost 6 bases and 9 bases, there was a span of 12 bases. This CDR3 has 12 residues. CDR3 bases: TGTGCCAGCAGCACCAGGGGGGCTGAGCAGTTCTTC. Protein product: CASSTRGAEQFF.

The chain is built from TRBV5-1 and TRBJ1-2; weak D call: TRBD1 (6 bases). The CDR3 is made up of 14 amino acids. V was cut by 4 bases and J by 0 bases, with 10 bases left in between. Germline values: CDR1 SGHRS, CDR2 YFSETQ. The CDR3 DNA follows: TGCGCCAGCAGCGTGGGGGCAGCTAACTATGGCTACACCTTC. This encodes CASSVGAANYGYTF.

This clone was detected a few times. This rearrangement joins TRBV29-1 to TRBJ2-7, with 12 bases lining up with TRBD2. The ends lost 0 bases at V and 0 bases at J; junction bases unmatched: 18. Germline values: CDR1 SQVTM, CDR2 ANQGSEA. The CDR3 has 21 amino acids. CDR3 sequence reads: CSVEDPTRTSGANRRSYEQYF. In nucleotides, the CDR3 is TGCAGCGTTGAAGATCCGACTCGGACTAGCGGGGCGAATAGACGCTCCTACGAGCAGTACTTC.

This chain connects TRBV5-1 to TRBJ2-1, with D maybe TRBD1 (6 bases). The V and J ends lost 5 bases and 2 bases respectively, with 14 bases between them. The germline gives CDR1 SGHRS, CDR2 YFSETQ. This CDR3 is built from 15 residues. The CDR3 here is CASSLKQGPYNEQFF. CDR3 sequence (DNA): TGCGCCAGCAGTCTTAAACAGGGCCCCTACAATGAGCAGTTCTTC.

This chain connects TRBV4-1 to TRBJ2-1, with 9 bases lining up with TRBD2. Per germline, CDR1 MGHRA and CDR2 YSYEKL. Trimming cost V 1 base and J 4 bases; bases outside gene matches: 11. This CDR3 spans 18 amino acids. CDR3 amino acids: CASSQVISAGGPYNEQFF. The CDR3 bases are TGCGCCAGCAGCCAAGTTATATCAGCGGGAGGACCGTACAATGAGCAGTTCTTC.

V is TRBV7-8 and J is TRBJ2-7, with 8 positions matching TRBD1. CDR1 is SGHVS, CDR2 FQNEAQ, per germline. The trim removed 6 bases at V and 6 bases at J, leaving 7 bases unmatched. The CDR3 is 13 residues long. CDR3 sequence reads: CASRLDRGGEQYF. Written as DNA, the CDR3 is TGTGCCAGCAGACTTGACAGGGGTGGCGAGCAGTACTTC. Filled out from reference TRBV7-8 and TRBJ2-7, the complete variable domain reads GAGVSQSPRYKVAKRGQDVALRCDPISGHVSLFWYQQALGQGPEFLTYFQNEAQLDKSGLPSDRFFAERPEGSVSTLKIQRTQQEDSAVYLCASRLDRGGEQYFGPGTRLTVT.

This chain joins TRBV18 and TRBJ2-7; 9 bases agree with TRBD1. The CDR3 is 14 amino acids. V lost 3 bases and J lost 3; bases outside the gene matches: 3. Germline V gene sequence: CDR1 KGHSH, CDR2 LQKENI. CDR3 bases: TGTGCCAGCTCACCCGGGACAGGGAGCTACGAGCAGTACTTC. Its translation is CASSPGTGSYEQYF.

This clone was picked up a small number of times. This rearrangement joins TRBV7-9 to TRBJ2-5, with D possibly matching TRBD1 (6 bases). Germline assignment: CDR1 SEHNR and CDR2 FQNEAQ (reference sequence). This CDR3 is built from 14 residues. Trimming took 5 bases from V and 2 from J, leaving 12 bases between them. CDR3 protein: CASSPWTAQETQYF. CDR3 bases: TGTGCCAGCAGCCCCTGGACAGCTCAAGAGACCCAGTACTTC.

This clone was seen a single time. The V gene is TRBV27, the J gene TRBJ2-3; 9 nucleotides agree with TRBD2. Germline loops: CDR1 MNHEY, CDR2 SMNVEV (reference sequence). V lost 6 bases, J lost 0 bases, and 1 base stayed unmatched. There are 14 residues in the CDR3. Here the CDR3 reads CASSLAGSTDTQYF. The CDR3 DNA is TGTGCCAGCAGCCTAGCGGGAAGCACAGATACGCAGTATTTT.

Concerning this clone: Other nucleotide sequences in the sample specify the same CDR3. CDR3 nucleotides: TGCAGCGTTGGAGGGCTTAACTATGGCTACACCTTC. Its translation is CSVGGLNYGYTF. The chain is built from TRBV29-1 and TRBJ1-2, with D uncertain. The germline V gene encodes CDR1 SQVTM and CDR2 ANQGSEA. V was shortened by 4 bases and J by 1 base, with 7 bases between the two germline ends. The CDR3 has 12 residues. Supplemented by reference TRBV29-1 and TRBJ1-2, the full variable domain reads SAVISQKPSRDICQRGTSLTIQCQVDSQVTMMFWYRQQPGQSLTLIATANQGSEATYESGFVIDKFPISRPNLTFSTLTVSNMSPEDSSIYLCSVGGLNYGYTFGSGTRLTVV.